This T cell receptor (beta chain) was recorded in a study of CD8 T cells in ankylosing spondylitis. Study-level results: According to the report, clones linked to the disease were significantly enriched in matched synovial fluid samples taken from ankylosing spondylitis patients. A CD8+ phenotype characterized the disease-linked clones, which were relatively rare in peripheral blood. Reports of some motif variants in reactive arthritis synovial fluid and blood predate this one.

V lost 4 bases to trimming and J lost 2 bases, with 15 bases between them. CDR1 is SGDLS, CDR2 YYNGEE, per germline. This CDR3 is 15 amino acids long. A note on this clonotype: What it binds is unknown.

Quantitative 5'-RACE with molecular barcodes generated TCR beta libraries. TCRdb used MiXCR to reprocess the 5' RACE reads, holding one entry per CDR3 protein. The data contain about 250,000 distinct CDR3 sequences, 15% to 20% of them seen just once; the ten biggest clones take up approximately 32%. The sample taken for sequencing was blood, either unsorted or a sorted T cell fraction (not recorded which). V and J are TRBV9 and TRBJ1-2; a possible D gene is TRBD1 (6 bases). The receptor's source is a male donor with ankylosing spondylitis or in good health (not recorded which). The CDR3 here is CASSRGTRLNYGYTF. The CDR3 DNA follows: TGTGCCAGCAGCAGAGGGACAAGGCTGAACTATGGCTACACCTTC. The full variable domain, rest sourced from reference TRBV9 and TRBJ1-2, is DSGVTQTPKHLITATGQRVTLRCSPRSGDLSVYWYQQSLDQGLQFLIQYYNGEERAKGNILERFSAQQFPDLHSELNLSSLELGDSALYFCASSRGTRLNYGYTFGSGTRLTVV.